The rows below give T cell receptor beta chains drawn from one sample of a study of human T cells and chemical hapten exposure. In TCRdb, the RACE reads were re-called with MiXCR into one record per CDR3 protein. The table lists fewer than 350,000 distinct CDR3 sequences, 7.5% to 9% of them singletons. This material consisted of whole blood, taken in connection with sensitization to the hapten diphenylcyclopropenone (DPC). These receptors were collected from a man aged 18 to 29 with alopecia areata. Some clones in this sample may be carry-over from other donors' samples. CDR3s include the opening cysteine and the closing phenylalanine or tryptophan. A D gene is named only where the DNA matches it firmly. The size entry is marked missing in some rows and otherwise reads once, few, many or a size class.

D: -; J: TRBJ1-4; size: few; V: TRBV4-3; CDR3: CASSQDYTATNEKLFF; DNA: TGCGCCAGCAGCCAAGATTACACCGCAACTAATGAAAAACTGTTTTTT
D: -; J: TRBJ2-7; size: few; V: TRBV4-3; CDR3: CASSQDVTGVGSYEQYF; DNA: TGCGCCAGCAGCCAAGATGTAACCGGGGTTGGGTCCTACGAGCAGTACTTC
D: -; J: TRBJ1-4; size: -; V: TRBV5-5; CDR3: CASSLKGASEKLFF; DNA: TGTGCCAGCAGCTTGAAAGGGGCTTCGGAAAAACTGTTTTTT
D: -; J: TRBJ2-3; size: -; V: TRBV19; CDR3: CASSTTSYFIRDTQYF; DNA: TGTGCCAGTAGTACGACTAGTTACTTCATTCGAGATACGCAGTATTTT
D: TRBD2; J: TRBJ2-4; size: -; V: TRBV7-2; CDR3: CASSPRDQERGAFSKNIQYF; DNA: TGTGCCAGCAGCCCTCGGGACCAAGAGCGGGGGGCCTTCTCAAAAAACATTCAGTACTTC
D: -; J: TRBJ2-7; size: -; V: TRBV20-1; CDR3: CSARVEHGLYEQYF; DNA: TGCAGTGCTAGAGTGGAACACGGGCTCTACGAGCAGTACTTC
D: -; J: TRBJ2-3; size: -; V: TRBV20-1; CDR3: CSARDGRRTDTQYF; DNA: TGCAGTGCTAGAGATGGAAGAAGGACAGATACGCAGTATTTT
D: -; J: TRBJ2-3; size: -; V: TRBV20-1; CDR3: CSAATRAQTDTQYF; DNA: TGCAGTGCCGCCACGAGGGCACAGACAGATACGCAGTATTTT
D: TRBD1; J: TRBJ2-7; size: many; V: TRBV4-1; CDR3: CASSLGTATSRYEQYF; DNA: TGCGCCAGCAGCCTGGGGACAGCCACCTCCCGCTACGAGCAGTACTTC
D: TRBD1; J: TRBJ1-5; size: many; V: TRBV15; CDR3: CATSSRPGQGDQPQHF; DNA: TGTGCCACCAGCAGCAGACCGGGACAGGGGGATCAGCCCCAGCATTTT
D: -; J: TRBJ1-2; size: -; V: TRBV11-2; CDR3: CASSPALADLYGYTF; DNA: TGTGCCAGCAGCCCCGCCCTGGCGGATCTCTATGGCTACACCTTC
D: -; J: TRBJ1-5; size: many; V: TRBV6-5; CDR3: CASGADHSNQPQHF; DNA: TGTGCCAGCGGGGCAGACCATAGCAATCAGCCCCAGCATTTT
D: TRBD1; J: TRBJ1-1; size: -; V: TRBV3-1; CDR3: CASSPYLQGYTEAFF; DNA: TGTGCCAGCAGCCCATACCTACAGGGGTACACTGAAGCTTTCTTT
D: -; J: TRBJ1-3; size: few; V: TRBV7-2; CDR3: CASSLTRDPSSGNTIYF; DNA: TGTGCCAGCAGCTTAACCCGGGACCCTAGCTCTGGAAACACCATATATTTT
D: -; J: TRBJ1-2; size: -; V: TRBV28; CDR3: CASISPQLMRGYTF; DNA: TGTGCCAGCATCAGCCCCCAATTGATGAGAGGCTACACCTTC
D: -; J: TRBJ2-2; size: -; V: TRBV6-2/TRBV6-3; CDR3: CASSYFSRNTGELFF; DNA: TGTGCCAGCAGTTACTTTAGCAGGAACACCGGGGAGCTGTTTTTT
D: -; J: TRBJ2-5; size: -; V: TRBV21-1; CDR3: CASSKGGRDPSYQETQYF; DNA: TGTGCCAGCAGCAAAGGTGGTCGGGACCCATCCTACCAAGAGACCCAGTACTTC
D: -; J: TRBJ2-3; size: few; V: TRBV4-1; CDR3: CASSQVGYTQYF; DNA: TGCGCCAGCAGCCAAGTGGGATATACGCAGTATTTT
D: TRBD2; J: TRBJ2-3; size: few; V: TRBV6-1; CDR3: CASNPGTSPTSTDTQYF; DNA: TGTGCCAGCAACCCCGGGACTAGTCCTACTAGCACAGATACGCAGTATTTT
D: -; J: TRBJ2-2; size: -; V: TRBV4-3; CDR3: CASSQDAGTGGELFF; DNA: TGCGCCAGCAGCCAAGACGCAGGGACCGGCGGGGAGCTGTTTTTT